Following are 29 T cell receptor beta chains from one sample sequenced in a study of blood T cell repertoires in COVID-19. The data were produced by immunoSEQ multiplex PCR, yet TCRdb's version contains in-frame clones alone and is incomplete. Of 95,000 to 150,000 clones listed, 86% were seen once; the top ten hold approximately 4.2%. The sequenced material came from peripheral blood. These receptors were taken from a man in his forties with acute or convalescent COVID-19.

This chain joins TRBV11-2 and TRBJ2-2; D unresolved. The V gene's germline CDR1 is SGHAT and CDR2 FQNNGV. This CDR3 contains 13 residues. V lost 0 bases to trimming and J lost 6 bases, with 5 bases between them. The CDR3 DNA reads TGTGCCAGCAGCTTAGATAATCCCGGGGAGCTGTTTTTT. It specifies CASSLDNPGELFF. Filled out from reference TRBV11-2 and TRBJ2-2, the complete variable domain reads EAGVAQSPRYKIIEKRQSVAFWCNPISGHATLYWYQQILGQGPKLLIQFQNNGVVDDSQLPKDRFSAERLKGVDSTLKIQPAKLEDSAVYLCASSLDNPGELFFGEGSRLTVL.

The V call is TRBV29-1, the J call TRBJ2-5, with D perhaps matching TRBD2 (6 bases). The germline V gene has CDR1 SQVTM and CDR2 ANQGSEA. V shed 7 bases and J shed 2 bases, with 14 bases lying between them. CDR3 length: 13 amino acids. CDR3 amino acids: CSDGGPGQETQYF. As DNA, the CDR3 is TGCAGCGACGGGGGTCCAGGGCAAGAGACCCAGTACTTC. Together with reference TRBV29-1 and TRBJ2-5, the CDR3 gives the full variable domain: SAVISQKPSRDICQRGTSLTIQCQVDSQVTMMFWYRQQPGQSLTLIATANQGSEATYESGFVIDKFPISRPNLTFSTLTVSNMSPEDSSIYLCSDGGPGQETQYFGPGTRLLVL.

The rearrangement joins TRBV7-9 to TRBJ1-3, with TRBD1 matching over 10 bases. This CDR3 spans 15 amino acids. Germline-derived CDR1 and CDR2 are SEHNR and FQNEAQ (reference sequence). V was pared by 4 bases and J by 4 bases, with 4 bases of the junction left unmatched. As DNA, the CDR3 is TGTGCCAGCAGCTCCGGGACAGGGGTAGGAAACACCATATATTTT. This sequence encodes CASSSGTGVGNTIYF. The full variable domain, completed using reference TRBV7-9 and TRBJ1-3, is DTGVSQNPRHKITKRGQNVTFRCDPISEHNRLYWYRQTLGQGPEFLTYFQNEAQLEKSRLLSDRFSAERPKGSFSTLEIQRTEQGDSAMYLCASSSGTGVGNTIYFGEGSWLTVV.

J is TRBJ2-7 and V is TRBV7-8; D is ambiguous. CDR1 and CDR2 (germline): SGHVS, FQNEAQ. CDR3 length: 14 amino acids. The germline V and J ends were trimmed by 1 base and 1 base, with 8 bases remaining between them. This chain's CDR3 is CASSLVAESYEQYF. CDR3 coding DNA: TGTGCCAGCAGCTTAGTAGCCGAATCCTACGAGCAGTACTTC.

The genes are TRBV27 and TRBJ2-5; D is uncertain. The CDR3 spans 16 residues. Germline V gives CDR1 MNHEY, CDR2 SMNVEV (reference sequence). V was shortened by 5 bases and J by 0 bases, with 16 bases between the two germline ends. The CDR3 loop reads CASSPAAVEYQETQYF. CDR3 nucleotides: TGTGCCAGCAGTCCGGCGGCAGTCGAGTACCAAGAGACCCAGTACTTC.

The chain carries TRBV9 and TRBJ1-5; D is uncertain. V was shortened by 0 bases and J by 5 bases, with 15 bases between the two germline ends. The CDR3 is made up of 16 amino acids. Germline assignment: CDR1 SGDLS and CDR2 YYNGEE. The CDR3 protein is CASSVGVGGYDQPQHF. The DNA of the CDR3 is TGTGCCAGCAGCGTAGGGGTTGGAGGGTACGATCAGCCCCAGCATTTT.

The V and J genes are TRBV14 and TRBJ1-3; possible D gene TRBD1, 5 bases. V lost 2 bases and J 2 bases, leaving 22 bases between the germline ends. The CDR3 spans 19 residues. In germline, CDR1 is SGHDN, CDR2 FVKESK. CDR3 region: CASSQKIGRGQDPGNTIYF. The CDR3 region has the DNA TGTGCCAGCAGCCAAAAAATCGGGAGGGGTCAAGATCCTGGAAACACCATATATTTT.

V is TRBV29-1 and J is TRBJ2-3, with 8 positions matching TRBD2. The CDR3 totals 14 residues. The ends lost 5 bases at V and 3 bases at J; junction bases unmatched: 7. The germline V gene has CDR1 SQVTM and CDR2 ANQGSEA. The CDR3 reads CSVRGTRGTDTQYF. In nucleotides, the CDR3 is TGCAGCGTTCGCGGGACTAGGGGGACAGATACGCAGTATTTT.

V and J are TRBV5-5 and TRBJ2-5; unclear D gene. V shed 0 bases and J shed 0 bases, with 6 bases lying between them. The CDR3 has 14 residues. Germline CDR1 and CDR2: SGHKS and YYEKEE (reference sequence). The CDR3 sequence is CASSLELYQETQYF. In DNA form, the CDR3 reads TGTGCCAGCAGCTTGGAGCTGTACCAAGAGACCCAGTACTTC.

J is TRBJ1-5 and V is TRBV6-2 or TRBV6-3; D is undetermined. Germline V CDR1 and CDR2: MNHEY, SVGEGT. This CDR3 comprises 16 residues. V was shortened by 6 bases and J by 3 bases, with 18 bases between the two germline ends. The CDR3 DNA sequence: TGTGCCAGCAGCCCTAGGCACAACCGGGTCAATCAGCCCCAGCATTTT. This gives the protein CASSPRHNRVNQPQHF.

The chain carries TRBV7-9 and TRBJ1-2, with D perhaps TRBD1 (6 bases). V lost 5 bases and J 7 bases, leaving 17 bases between the germline ends. Germline CDR1 SEHNR, CDR2 FQNEAQ (reference sequence). The CDR3 runs to 14 residues. CDR3 sequence: CASSNNNRVGGYTF. CDR3 coding DNA: TGTGCCAGCAGCAACAACAACAGGGTTGGTGGCTACACCTTC.

This chain connects TRBV5-1 to TRBJ1-1, with 8 bases lining up with TRBD1. Germline V gives CDR1 SGHRS, CDR2 YFSETQ. The CDR3 runs to 15 residues. Unmatched junction bases numbered 6, after V lost 4 bases and J lost 1 base. This chain's CDR3 is CASSLRGRGNTEAFF. The CDR3 nucleotides are TGCGCCAGCAGCCTCAGGGGGCGGGGGAACACTGAAGCTTTCTTT.

The chain employs TRBV27 and TRBJ2-5, with a possible D match to TRBD1 (6 bases). V was clipped by 10 bases and J by 3 bases, with 18 bases between them. This CDR3 is 14 amino acids long. Germline V lookup: CDR1 MNHEY, CDR2 SMNVEV (reference sequence). DNA for the CDR3: TGTGCCACCGGATCACAGGGTTGGAAAGAGACCCAGTACTTC. This translates into CATGSQGWKETQYF.

The rearrangement joins TRBV6-5 to TRBJ2-5; 7 bases line up with TRBD2. The CDR3 loop spans 15 amino acids. Trimming removed 2 bases from V and 2 bases from J; junction bases left unmatched: 5. Germline lookup yields CDR1 MNHEY and CDR2 SVGAGI. The CDR3 spells CASSYGAGVQETQYF. CDR3 nucleotides: TGTGCCAGCAGTTACGGGGCGGGAGTACAAGAGACCCAGTACTTC.

The chain links TRBV7-9 to TRBJ1-4; possibly TRBD1 for D (5 bases). The germline V gene has CDR1 SEHNR and CDR2 FQNEAQ (reference sequence). V dropped 4 bases and J dropped 3 bases, with 24 bases sitting between them. The CDR3 contains 19 residues. CDR3 sequence (DNA): TGTGCCAGCAGCTCCACCGTCGGGGGGATCGGGGCGGCTAATGAAAAACTGTTTTTT. Translating it yields CASSSTVGGIGAANEKLFF.

The rearrangement uses TRBV5-4 and TRBJ1-2, with 8 positions matching TRBD1. Looked up from germline, CDR1 is SGHNT and CDR2 is YYREEE (reference sequence). J gave up 2 bases and V 4 bases, and 13 bases lay outside the gene matches. This CDR3 contains 17 residues. The CDR3 DNA follows: TGTGCCAGCAGCACACCAGACAGGGGTGGGGGAAACTATGGCTACACCTTC. Translated: CASSTPDRGGGNYGYTF.

The chain joins TRBV7-6 to TRBJ2-7; D not certain. V was clipped by 2 bases and J by 2 bases, with 16 bases between them. CDR1 SGHVS and CDR2 FNYEAQ come from the germline V gene. CDR3 length: 16 amino acids. CDR3 sequence reads: CASSLMSLGLTYEQYF. For the CDR3, the DNA is TGTGCCAGCAGCTTAATGTCTTTGGGCCTTACCTACGAGCAGTACTTC.

V gene TRBV15 combines with J gene TRBJ2-1; tentatively, D is TRBD1 (5 bases). This CDR3 has 16 amino acids. CDR1 is LNHNV and CDR2 is YYDKDF in the germline V gene (reference sequence). V was shortened by 1 base and J by 2 bases, with 12 bases between the two germline ends. The CDR3 loop is CATSRVQGATYNEQFF. CDR3 in DNA: TGTGCCACCAGCAGAGTACAAGGGGCGACCTACAATGAGCAGTTCTTC.

The V call is TRBV27, the J call TRBJ2-2, with 10 bases fitting TRBD2. Germline trimming cut 4 bases from V and 0 bases from J; bases unmatched to any gene: 2. CDR3 length: 16 amino acids. The germline V gene encodes CDR1 MNHEY and CDR2 SMNVEV (reference sequence). CDR3 residues: CASSSSGRTNTGELFF. CDR3 nucleotide sequence: TGTGCCAGCAGTTCTAGCGGGAGAACGAACACCGGGGAGCTGTTTTTT.

The chain is built from TRBV27 and TRBJ2-7, with D possibly TRBD2 on 7 matching bases. The CDR3 sequence is 15 residues long. The germline CDR1 and CDR2 sequences are MNHEY and SMNVEV (reference sequence). Deletions cut 4 bases from V and 4 bases from J, with 17 bases between. CDR3 sequence: CASSWGGQSHYEQYF. The CDR3 DNA sequence: TGTGCCAGCAGTTGGGGGGGCCAGAGCCATTACGAGCAGTACTTC.

The chain uses TRBV29-1 and TRBJ1-1; 8 bases agree with TRBD1. V was clipped by 4 bases and J by 10 bases; unmatched bases: 8. The CDR3 length is 12 residues. Germline V gene data show CDR1 as SQVTM and CDR2 as ANQGSEA. The CDR3 is CSVVQGAGGAFF. DNA for the CDR3: TGCAGCGTTGTTCAGGGGGCAGGCGGAGCTTTCTTT.

The V and J genes are TRBV11-2 and TRBJ1-2; 7 bases match TRBD1. Losses at the gene ends were 0 bases for V and 5 bases for J; bases not matched to a gene: 6. CDR1 and CDR2 (germline): SGHAT, FQNNGV. There are 15 residues in the CDR3. The CDR3 region is CASSLEGQKLYGYTF. CDR3 bases: TGTGCCAGCAGCTTAGAGGGACAGAAACTATATGGCTACACCTTC.

V and J are TRBV3-1 (or the pseudogene TRBV3-2) and TRBJ1-1; D is perhaps TRBD1 (5 bases). The CDR3 loop spans 16 amino acids. Per germline, CDR1 LGHDT and CDR2 YNNKEL (reference sequence). Trimming left V 3 bases short and J 4 bases short, with 18 bases between. The CDR3 region is CASSQGVLRGITEAFF. The CDR3 coding sequence is TGTGCCAGCAGCCAGGGTGTTCTTAGGGGCATCACTGAAGCTTTCTTT.

This clone was seen only a few times. The chain combines TRBV5-6 with TRBJ2-1, with 11 bases identical to TRBD1. The CDR3 extends over 15 amino acids. The V and J ends lost 4 bases and 5 bases, in that order; junction bases with no gene match: 5. CDR1 and CDR2 from the germline V gene are SGHDT and YYEEEE. This CDR3 reads CASSRRDRGNNEQFF. The DNA of the CDR3 is TGTGCCAGCAGCCGGCGGGACAGGGGGAACAATGAGCAGTTCTTC.

This clone has a handful of counts. This chain links TRBV9 with TRBJ1-2, with 10 bases matching TRBD1. Trimming removed 2 bases from V and 7 bases from J; junction bases left unmatched: 8. This CDR3 comprises 15 residues. CDR1 and CDR2 (germline): SGDLS, YYNGEE. The CDR3 region is CASSVTGGDSGGYTF. CDR3 bases: TGTGCCAGCAGCGTGACAGGGGGCGACTCTGGTGGCTACACCTTC.

This sequence joins TRBV27 and TRBJ1-2, with 8 bases aligning to TRBD1. The J segment lost 2 bases and the V segment lost 4 bases, leaving 6 bases of the junction unmatched. Looked up from germline, CDR1 is MNHEY and CDR2 is SMNVEV (reference sequence). The CDR3 extends over 15 amino acids. CDR3 region: CASSSTGGRNYGYTF. The DNA for the CDR3 is TGTGCCAGCAGTTCAACAGGGGGGCGGAACTATGGCTACACCTTC.

The V call is TRBV29-1, the J call TRBJ2-3; TRBD2 agrees at 12 bases. Losses at the gene ends were 0 bases for V and 2 bases for J; bases not matched to a gene: 6. Germline CDR1 SQVTM, CDR2 ANQGSEA. The CDR3 has 17 amino acids. CDR3 protein: CSVEDLGLAGNTDTQYF. The CDR3 DNA reads TGCAGCGTTGAAGACTTAGGACTAGCGGGGAACACAGATACGCAGTATTTT.

This rearrangement joins TRBV5-1 to TRBJ2-2, with 9 bases lining up with TRBD1. The CDR3 has 16 amino acids. Germline assignment: CDR1 SGHRS and CDR2 YFSETQ. Germline trimming cut 4 bases from V and 4 bases from J; bases unmatched to any gene: 8. CDR3 region: CASSPRPGQGTGELFF. CDR3 nucleotide sequence: TGCGCCAGCAGCCCTCGCCCGGGACAGGGCACCGGGGAGCTGTTTTTT.

The sample holds a few counts of this clone. The chain is built from TRBV5-5 and TRBJ1-1; D is ambiguous. Germline CDR1 is SGHKS and CDR2 is YYEKEE (reference sequence). Trimming removed 1 base from V and 1 base from J, with 8 bases in between. The CDR3 is made up of 14 amino acids. The CDR3 sequence is CASSLFIRNTEAFF. The CDR3 coding sequence is TGTGCCAGCAGCTTGTTTATCAGGAACACTGAAGCTTTCTTT.